The 29 T cell receptor beta chains listed next were all sequenced from one sample in a study of long-term antiretroviral therapy in people with HIV. Assay version v3.0 of immunoSEQ was used, and it was run at survey level. TCRdb's copy holds only in-frame clones and misses some; the assay was immunoSEQ multiplex PCR. Here the sample spans tens of thousands of clones, more than 75% being singletons. The sequencing used unsorted PBMCs, collected 0.1 years before starting antiretroviral therapy. The receptors come from a woman between 45 and 65 years old with HIV.

The genes are TRBV19 and TRBJ1-4; D ambiguous. The germline gives CDR1 LNHDA, CDR2 SQIVND (reference sequence). This CDR3 region has 15 residues. V lost 2 bases and J lost 4, with 11 bases in between. CDR3 amino acids: CASSIQATVNEKLFF. CDR3 DNA: TGTGCCAGTAGTATACAGGCGACGGTTAATGAAAAACTGTTTTTT. The whole variable domain, remainder taken from reference TRBV19 and TRBJ1-4, is DGGITQSPKYLFRKEGQNVTLSCEQNLNHDAMYWYRQDPGQGLRLIYYSQIVNDFQKGDIAEGYSVSREKKESFPLTVTSAQKNPTAFYLCASSIQATVNEKLFFGSGTQLSVL.

This clone is labeled medium-sized. The J gene is TRBJ1-2, the V gene TRBV5-4; 8 bases line up with TRBD1. This CDR3 has 14 amino acids. V trimming: 3 bases; J trimming: 10 bases; junction bases outside the gene matches: 11. Looked up from germline, CDR1 is SGHNT and CDR2 is YYREEE (reference sequence). CDR3 sequence reads: CASSSFQGAPDYTF. The CDR3 DNA sequence: TGTGCCAGCAGCTCATTTCAGGGGGCGCCTGACTACACCTTC.

The chain couples TRBV6-6 to TRBJ1-5; no reliable D call. Germline V gene data show CDR1 as MNHNY and CDR2 as SVGAGI (reference sequence). Trimming pared 6 bases from V and 3 bases from J, leaving 9 bases between. This CDR3 region has 13 residues. The CDR3 nucleotides are TGTGCCAGCAGGGCTCACGACAATCAGCCCCAGCATTTT. It yields the protein CASRAHDNQPQHF.

The chain is built from TRBV11-1 and TRBJ2-2, with D possibly being TRBD2 (6 bases). The CDR3 length is 14 residues. The ends were cut back, 7 bases at V and 3 bases at J, with 12 bases in the middle. Germline V gene lookup returns CDR1 SGHAT and CDR2 FQDESV (reference sequence). CDR3 in amino acids: CASTPGDYTGELFF. For the CDR3, the DNA is TGTGCCAGCACGCCGGGGGATTACACCGGGGAGCTGTTTTTT.

The rearrangement uses TRBV25-1 and TRBJ2-3; possibly TRBD2 for D (5 bases). Germline-derived CDR1 and CDR2 are MGHDK and SYGVNS. The CDR3 extends over 14 amino acids. With 5 bases removed from V and 0 bases from J, the gap between germline ends came to 9 bases. The CDR3 is CASSTSGSTDTQYF. CDR3 nucleotide sequence: TGTGCCAGCAGTACAAGCGGTAGCACAGATACGCAGTATTTT.

The chain uses TRBV7-2 and TRBJ1-6; 8 bases map to TRBD1. The V segment lost 5 bases and the J segment 9 bases; nucleotides outside the gene matches: 12. The germline V gene has CDR1 SGHTA and CDR2 FQGNSA. This CDR3 is built from 16 residues. CDR3 sequence: CASSTLTGVTGSPLHF. CDR3 DNA: TGTGCCAGCAGCACCTTGACAGGGGTAACAGGTTCACCCCTCCACTTT.

The chain uses TRBV7-6 and TRBJ2-7; D uncertain. The V and J ends lost 1 base and 0 bases respectively, with 13 bases between them. CDR3 length: 16 amino acids. Germline V gene lookup returns CDR1 SGHVS and CDR2 FNYEAQ. In DNA, the CDR3 is TGTGCCAGCAGCTTAGGTTTCATAGTGAGCTCCTACGAGCAGTACTTC. The encoded protein is CASSLGFIVSSYEQYF. Full variable domain (remainder filled in from reference TRBV7-6 and TRBJ2-7): GAGVSQSPRYKVTKRGQDVALRCDPISGHVSLYWYRQALGQGPEFLTYFNYEAQQDKSGLPNDRFSAERPEGSISTLTIQRTEQRDSAMYRCASSLGFIVSSYEQYFGPGTRLTVT.

This clone came up once. CDR3 in amino acids: CASSEAGPGWMNTEAFF. CDR3 in DNA: TGTGCCAGCAGTGAAGCCGGGCCAGGCTGGATGAACACTGAAGCTTTCTTT. V usage is TRBV6-1 and J usage is TRBJ1-1; D is undetermined. Germline lookup yields CDR1 MNHNS and CDR2 SASEGT. Trimming pared 0 bases from V and 0 bases from J, leaving 14 bases between. The CDR3 is made up of 17 amino acids.

CDR3 residues: CASSLYGDYEQYF. For the CDR3, the DNA is TGCGCCAGCAGCTTGTACGGGGACTACGAGCAGTACTTC. J is TRBJ2-7 and V is TRBV5-1; the D gene is possibly TRBD2 (5 bases). The V gene's germline CDR1 is SGHRS and CDR2 YFSETQ. The length of the CDR3 is 13 residues. Deletions cut 1 base from V and 3 bases from J, with 8 bases between.

The V gene is TRBV7-9, the J gene TRBJ1-6, with 10 positions matching TRBD1. The CDR3 loop spans 19 amino acids. The germline CDR1 and CDR2 sequences are SEHNR and FQNEAQ (reference sequence). Trimming cost V 1 base and J 0 bases; bases outside gene matches: 6. Written as DNA, the CDR3 is TGTGCCAGCAGCTTAGGGGGACAGGGGCCAGGCTCCTATAATTCACCCCTCCACTTT. Protein sequence: CASSLGGQGPGSYNSPLHF.

The V and J genes are TRBV18 and TRBJ2-7; 10 positions match TRBD1. Germline CDR1 is KGHSH and CDR2 is LQKENI. V lost 2 bases and J lost 2; bases outside the gene matches: 0. CDR3 length: 14 residues. CDR3 nucleotides: TGTGCCAGCTCACCAGGACAGGGGGCCTACGAGCAGTACTTC. It is translated as CASSPGQGAYEQYF.

The chain is built from TRBV4-1 and TRBJ2-3; D is unclear. Germline V gene sequence: CDR1 MGHRA, CDR2 YSYEKL. V dropped 4 bases and J dropped 6 bases, with 11 bases sitting between them. The CDR3 contains 13 residues. The CDR3 here is CASSPESWDTQYF. CDR3 bases: TGCGCCAGCAGCCCAGAAAGCTGGGATACGCAGTATTTT.

The chain has TRBV7-6 and TRBJ1-4; no reliable D call. The CDR3 loop spans 13 amino acids. V lost 1 base to trimming and J lost 8 bases, with 8 bases between them. The germline gives CDR1 SGHVS, CDR2 FNYEAQ. CDR3: CASSLVPREKLFF. CDR3 nucleotides: TGTGCCAGCAGCTTAGTCCCGAGGGAAAAACTGTTTTTT.

This chain links TRBV5-1 with TRBJ2-1; D ambiguous. The CDR3 contains 14 residues. The V end lost 6 bases, the J end lost 2 bases, and 12 bases lay between the germline ends. CDR1 is SGHRS and CDR2 is YFSETQ in the germline V gene. The CDR3 region is CASTFQDAYNEQFF. The CDR3 region has the DNA TGCGCCAGCACCTTTCAGGACGCCTACAATGAGCAGTTCTTC.

This chain joins TRBV4-1 and TRBJ2-7; 9 bases are shared with TRBD1. CDR3 size: 14 residues. V shed 5 bases and J 3 bases; nucleotides not matched to a gene: 5. CDR1 is MGHRA and CDR2 is YSYEKL in the germline V gene. This chain's CDR3 is CASSSTGGNYEQYF. DNA of the CDR3: TGCGCCAGCAGCTCGACAGGGGGAAACTACGAGCAGTACTTC.

The genes are TRBV6-1 and TRBJ1-5; tentative D call: TRBD1 (6 bases). Germline V gives CDR1 MNHNS, CDR2 SASEGT. This CDR3 contains 14 residues. Trimming took off 6 bases at V and 0 bases at J, with 9 bases between the two ends. CDR3 in DNA: TGTGCCAGCAGGGACAGTTATAGCAATCAGCCCCAGCATTTT. Translating gives CASRDSYSNQPQHF.

This chain connects TRBV11-2 to TRBJ1-4, with unresolved D. Trimming removed 0 bases at V and 3 bases at J, with 8 bases between. This CDR3 spans 15 amino acids. Germline values: CDR1 SGHAT, CDR2 FQNNGV. CDR3 amino acids: CASSLDYFANEKLFF. The CDR3, as DNA: TGTGCCAGCAGCTTAGACTATTTTGCTAATGAAAAACTGTTTTTT.

The J gene is TRBJ1-5, the V gene TRBV19, with D tentatively TRBD1 (5 bases). Germline CDR1 LNHDA, CDR2 SQIVND (reference sequence). This CDR3 has 16 residues. Trimming removed 6 bases at V and 2 bases at J, with 17 bases between. CDR3 in amino acids: CASRIGKGSGNQPQHF. The CDR3 nucleotides read TGTGCCAGTAGGATCGGAAAGGGGTCCGGCAATCAGCCCCAGCATTTT. The full variable domain, completed using reference TRBV19 and TRBJ1-5, is DGGITQSPKYLFRKEGQNVTLSCEQNLNHDAMYWYRQDPGQGLRLIYYSQIVNDFQKGDIAEGYSVSREKKESFPLTVTSAQKNPTAFYLCASRIGKGSGNQPQHFGDGTRLSIL.

The chain couples TRBV4-2 to TRBJ1-4, with TRBD1 matching over 10 bases. Germline loops: CDR1 LGHNA, CDR2 YNFKEQ. The CDR3 consists of 16 residues. The J segment lost 4 bases and the V segment lost 2 bases, leaving 4 bases of the junction unmatched. CDR3 nucleotide sequence: TGTGCCAGCAGCCAAATGGACAGGGGGGATAATGAAAAACTGTTTTTT. Translating gives CASSQMDRGDNEKLFF.

This clone was seen only once. This rearrangement joins TRBV7-9 to TRBJ2-3; D possibly uses TRBD1 or TRBD2 (5 bases each). V was cut by 3 bases and J by 3 bases, with 16 bases left in between. Germline lookup yields CDR1 SEHNR and CDR2 FQNEAQ (reference sequence). The CDR3 runs to 16 residues. In nucleotides, the CDR3 is TGTGCCAGCAGCTTCCCCTCCTCTGGGGGAACAGATACGCAGTATTTT. Its protein is CASSFPSSGGTDTQYF. The complete variable domain, with remaining parts taken from reference TRBV7-9 and TRBJ2-3, reads DTGVSQNPRHKITKRGQNVTFRCDPISEHNRLYWYRQTLGQGPEFLTYFQNEAQLEKSRLLSDRFSAERPKGSFSTLEIQRTEQGDSAMYLCASSFPSSGGTDTQYFGPGTRLTVL.

This clone came up once. The chain links TRBV27 to TRBJ2-7; D may be TRBD1 (6 bases). Germline CDR1 and CDR2: MNHEY and SMNVEV (reference sequence). Trimming pared 8 bases from V and 4 bases from J, leaving 12 bases between. This CDR3 has 12 residues. Here the CDR3 reads CASGLQGYEQYF. CDR3 DNA sequence: TGTGCCAGCGGTCTACAGGGTTACGAGCAGTACTTC.

This chain connects TRBV4-3 to TRBJ2-4; 13 bases match TRBD2. Losses at the gene ends were 0 bases for V and 7 bases for J; bases not matched to a gene: 6. Germline V lookup: CDR1 LGHNA, CDR2 YSLEER. CDR3 size: 17 residues. CDR3: CASSQDGTSGVNNIQYF. CDR3 bases: TGCGCCAGCAGCCAAGATGGGACTAGCGGGGTCAATAACATTCAGTACTTC.

The rearrangement joins TRBV6-1 to TRBJ2-7, with TRBD1 matching 7 bases. The CDR3 consists of 17 residues. Germline V gene lookup returns CDR1 MNHNS and CDR2 SASEGT. Trimming removed 2 bases from V and 2 bases from J; junction bases left unmatched: 12. As DNA, the CDR3 is TGTGCCAGCAGTGAAAAAAGGACAGGAGATCGCCCCTACGAGCAGTACTTC. Encoded protein: CASSEKRTGDRPYEQYF.

The chain is built from TRBV13 and TRBJ2-3, with 15 bases fitting TRBD2. This CDR3 has 18 residues. The V gene end was trimmed by 4 bases and the J gene end by 4 bases; junction bases not matched to a gene: 9. The germline CDR1 and CDR2 sequences are PRHDT and FYEKMQ (reference sequence). The CDR3 sequence is CASSSRTSGGAYPDTQYF. Here the CDR3 DNA reads TGTGCCAGCAGCTCCCGGACTAGCGGGGGGGCCTACCCAGATACGCAGTATTTT. The full variable domain, in which reference TRBV13 and TRBJ2-3 provide the parts outside the CDR3, is AAGVIQSPRHLIKEKRETATLKCYPIPRHDTVYWYQQGPGQDPQFLISFYEKMQSDKGSIPDRFSAQQFSDYHSELNMSSLELGDSALYFCASSSRTSGGAYPDTQYFGPGTRLTVL.

This chain links TRBV5-1 with TRBJ2-1; unclear D gene. The CDR3 extends over 12 amino acids. Germline loops: CDR1 SGHRS, CDR2 YFSETQ. Deletions cut 2 bases from V and 4 bases from J, with 4 bases between. The CDR3 sequence is CASSLSYNEQFF. The CDR3, as DNA: TGCGCCAGCAGCTTAAGTTACAATGAGCAGTTCTTC. Full variable domain (missing parts from reference TRBV5-1 and TRBJ2-1): KAGVTQTPRYLIKTRGQQVTLSCSPISGHRSVSWYQQTPGQGLQFLFEYFSETQRNKGNFPGRFSGRQFSNSRSEMNVSTLELGDSALYLCASSLSYNEQFFGPGTRLTVL.

The rearrangement joins TRBV7-2 to TRBJ2-5; D is possibly TRBD1 (6 bases). Trimming left V 7 bases short and J 1 base short, with 13 bases between. Germline-derived CDR1 and CDR2 are SGHTA and FQGNSA. This CDR3 spans 14 amino acids. The CDR3 nucleotides read TGTGCCAGCACAGGCAGGGGTTTCCAAGAGACCCAGTACTTC. Encoded protein: CASTGRGFQETQYF.

This clone was counted a few times. The V and J genes are TRBV11-3 and TRBJ1-1, with D perhaps matching TRBD1 (5 bases). V gave up 5 bases and J gave up 4 bases, with 11 bases separating them. The CDR3 contains 13 residues. Germline CDR1 and CDR2: SGHNT and YENEEA. CDR3 residues: CASSGQGGTEAFF. The CDR3 coding sequence is TGTGCCAGCAGCGGCCAGGGAGGCACTGAAGCTTTCTTT.

The chain links TRBV10-1 to TRBJ2-5, with D perhaps TRBD1 or TRBD2 (6 bases each). This CDR3 spans 14 amino acids. The germline gives CDR1 WNHNN, CDR2 SYGVQD (reference sequence). V lost 0 bases and J lost 8, with 13 bases in between. The CDR3 DNA follows: TGCGCCAGCAGTGAGTCGAAAGGAGGGGGAACCCAGTACTTC. It codes for CASSESKGGGTQYF.

V gene TRBV27 combines with J gene TRBJ1-6, with TRBD1 matching 8 bases. CDR1 is MNHEY, CDR2 SMNVEV, per germline (reference sequence). CDR3 length: 14 residues. Trimming at V came to 5 bases and at J to 6 bases, leaving 3 bases not matched to a gene. For the CDR3, the DNA is TGTGCCAGCAGTCTCAGGGGGCCTAATTCACCCCTCCACTTT. It encodes CASSLRGPNSPLHF.